This T cell receptor (beta chain) was observed in a study of monozygotic twins with inflammatory bowel disease. TCRdb reprocessed the 5' RACE reads and stores each CDR3 protein as one record, lacking DNA. The sample totals about 200,000 distinct CDR3 sequences. Germline V gene sequence: CDR1 LNHDA, CDR2 SQIVND (reference sequence). This CDR3 is built from 15 residues. The rearrangement links TRBV19 to TRBJ1-4; TCRdb calls TRBD1, which cannot be checked without DNA. This receptor was taken from a human donor with ulcerative colitis or Crohn's disease, or a healthy co-twin of an affected twin (not recorded which). Sequencing was carried out using blood. This CDR3 reads CASSMGTGGEEKLFF. The variable domain in full, completed from reference TRBV19 and TRBJ1-4, reads DGGITQSPKYLFRKEGQNVTLSCEQNLNHDAMYWYRQDPGQGLRLIYYSQIVNDFQKGDIAEGYSVSREKKESFPLTVTSAQKNPTAFYLCASSMGTGGEEKLFFGSGTQLSVL.